This TCR beta chain was identified during a study of cytomegalovirus exposure and HLA in healthy donors. General study points: As a later analysis showed, a missense DCLRE1C variant was linked to trimming of TCR beta V- and J-genes. Generally TCR sequences proved uncommon, though certain public TCRs appeared in numerous donors.

13 Jbeta primers and 60 Vbeta primers were used for the PCR. TCRdb keeps only in-frame clones here, not all; method: immunoSEQ multiplex PCR. This sample's table has around 150,000 clones. Germline-derived CDR1 and CDR2 are MNHEY and SVGAGI. The CDR3 totals 15 residues. The V and J ends lost 4 bases and 3 bases respectively, with 15 bases between them. Of note for this clone: Its antigen is still unknown.

Sequencing was carried out using PBMCs. V and J are TRBV6-5 and TRBJ1-2; a possible D gene is TRBD1 (6 bases). This clonotype was obtained from a middle-aged man in good health and CMV-seronegative. The CDR3 region has the DNA TGTGCCAGCAGTTTGACAGGTATTGACGACTATGGCTACACCTTC. Its protein product is CASSLTGIDDYGYTF.